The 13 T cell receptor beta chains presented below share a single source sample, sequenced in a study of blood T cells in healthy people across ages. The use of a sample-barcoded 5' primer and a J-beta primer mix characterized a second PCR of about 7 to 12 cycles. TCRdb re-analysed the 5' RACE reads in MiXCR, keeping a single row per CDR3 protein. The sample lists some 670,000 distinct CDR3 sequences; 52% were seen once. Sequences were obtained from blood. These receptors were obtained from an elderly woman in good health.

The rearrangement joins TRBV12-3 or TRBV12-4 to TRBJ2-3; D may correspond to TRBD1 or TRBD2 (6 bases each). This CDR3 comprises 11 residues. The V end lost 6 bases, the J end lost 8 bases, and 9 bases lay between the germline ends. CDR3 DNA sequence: TGTGCCAGCAGATGGGGGGCTACGCAGTATTTT. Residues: CASRWGATQYF.

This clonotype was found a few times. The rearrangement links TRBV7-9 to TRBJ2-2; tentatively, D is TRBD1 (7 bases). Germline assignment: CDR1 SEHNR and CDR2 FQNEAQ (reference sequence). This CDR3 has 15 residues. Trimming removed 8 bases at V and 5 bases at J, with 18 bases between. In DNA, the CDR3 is TGTGCCAGCCCCCCGGGGGACAGAGTAACCGGGGAGCTGTTTTTT. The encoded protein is CASPPGDRVTGELFF.

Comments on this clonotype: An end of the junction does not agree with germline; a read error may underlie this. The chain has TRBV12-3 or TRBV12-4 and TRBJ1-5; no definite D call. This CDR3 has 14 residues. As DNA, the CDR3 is TGTGCCAGCAGTGGACGGTATAGCAATCGGCCCCAGCATTTT. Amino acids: CASSGRYSNRPQHF.

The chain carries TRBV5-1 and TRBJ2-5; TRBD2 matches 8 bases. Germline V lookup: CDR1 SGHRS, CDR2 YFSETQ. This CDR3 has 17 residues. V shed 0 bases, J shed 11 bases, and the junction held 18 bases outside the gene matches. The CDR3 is CASSLALGLVSGNEQYF. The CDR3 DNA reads TGCGCCAGCAGCTTGGCCTTGGGACTAGTAAGTGGGAATGAGCAGTACTTC.

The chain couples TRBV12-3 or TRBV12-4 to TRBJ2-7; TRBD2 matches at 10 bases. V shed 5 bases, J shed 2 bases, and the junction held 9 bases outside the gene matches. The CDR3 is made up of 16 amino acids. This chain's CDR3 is CASSPSTSGLTYEQYF. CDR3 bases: TGTGCCAGCAGTCCATCGACTAGCGGGCTTACCTACGAGCAGTACTTC.

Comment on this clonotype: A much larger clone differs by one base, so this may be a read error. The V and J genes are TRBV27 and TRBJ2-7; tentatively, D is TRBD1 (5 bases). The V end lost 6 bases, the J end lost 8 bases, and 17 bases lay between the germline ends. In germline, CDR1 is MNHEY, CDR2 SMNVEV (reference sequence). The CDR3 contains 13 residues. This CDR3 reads CASSPDTRPKQYF. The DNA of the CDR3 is TGTGCCAGCAGCCCGGACACCCGACCCAAGCAGTACTTC.

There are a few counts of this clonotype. This CDR3 reads CASSWGFGTDTQYF. The CDR3 coding sequence is TGTGCCAGCAGTTGGGGGTTTGGCACAGATACGCAGTATTTT. This chain joins TRBV27 and TRBJ2-3; D is perhaps TRBD1 or TRBD2 (5 bases each). Germline CDR1 MNHEY, CDR2 SMNVEV (reference sequence). The CDR3 has 14 amino acids. V gave up 4 bases and J gave up 1 base, with 9 bases separating them.

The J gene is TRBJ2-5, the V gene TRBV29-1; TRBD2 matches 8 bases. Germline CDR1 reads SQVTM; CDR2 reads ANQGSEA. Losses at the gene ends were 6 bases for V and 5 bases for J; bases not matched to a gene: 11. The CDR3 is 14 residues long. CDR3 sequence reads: CSVRRGGPGETQYF. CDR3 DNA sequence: TGCAGCGTCAGACGCGGGGGGCCTGGGGAGACCCAGTACTTC.

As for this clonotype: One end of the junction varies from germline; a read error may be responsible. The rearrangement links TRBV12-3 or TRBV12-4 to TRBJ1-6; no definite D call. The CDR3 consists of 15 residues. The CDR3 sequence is CASSAQDRLNSRLHF. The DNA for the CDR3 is TGTGCCAGCAGTGCCCAGGACCGCCTTAATTCACGCCTCCACTTT.

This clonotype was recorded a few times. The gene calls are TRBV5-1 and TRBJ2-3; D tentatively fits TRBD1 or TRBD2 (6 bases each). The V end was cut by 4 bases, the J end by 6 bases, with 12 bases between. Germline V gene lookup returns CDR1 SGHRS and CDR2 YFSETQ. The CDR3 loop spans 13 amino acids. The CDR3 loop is CASSGTSGDTQYF. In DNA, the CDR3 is TGCGCCAGCAGCGGGACAAGCGGGGATACGCAGTATTTT.

The CDR3 region is CASSLMRGANEQYF. In nucleotides, the CDR3 is TGCGCCAGCAGCTTGATGCGGGGGGCCAATGAGCAGTACTTC. The chain uses TRBV5-1 and TRBJ2-7; 8 bases fit TRBD2. Germline V CDR1 and CDR2: SGHRS, YFSETQ. Losses at the gene ends were 1 base for V and 7 bases for J; bases not matched to a gene: 7. This CDR3 is built from 14 residues.

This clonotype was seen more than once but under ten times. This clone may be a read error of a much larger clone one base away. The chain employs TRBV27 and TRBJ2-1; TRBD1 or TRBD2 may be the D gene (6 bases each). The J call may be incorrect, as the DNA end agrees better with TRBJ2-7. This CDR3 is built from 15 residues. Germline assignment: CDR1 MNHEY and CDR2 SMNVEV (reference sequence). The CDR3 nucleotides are TGTGCCAGCAGTTTAGAGGGGGGCCGGTACAATGAGCAGTACTTC. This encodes CASSLEGGRYNEQYF.

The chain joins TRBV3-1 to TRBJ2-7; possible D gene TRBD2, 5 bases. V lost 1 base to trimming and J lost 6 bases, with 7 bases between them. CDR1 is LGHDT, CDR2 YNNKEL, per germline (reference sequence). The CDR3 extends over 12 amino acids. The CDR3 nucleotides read TGTGCCAGCAGCCAAGCGGGGTCCGAGCAGTACTTC. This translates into CASSQAGSEQYF.